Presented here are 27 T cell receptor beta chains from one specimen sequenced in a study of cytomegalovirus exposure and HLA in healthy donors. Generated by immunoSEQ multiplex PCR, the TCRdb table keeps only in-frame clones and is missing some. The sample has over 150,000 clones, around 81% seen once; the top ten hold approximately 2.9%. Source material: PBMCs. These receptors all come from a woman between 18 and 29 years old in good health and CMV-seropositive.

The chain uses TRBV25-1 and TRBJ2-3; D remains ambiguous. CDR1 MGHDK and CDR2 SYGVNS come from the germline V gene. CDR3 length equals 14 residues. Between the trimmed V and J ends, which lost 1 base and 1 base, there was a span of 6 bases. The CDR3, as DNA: TGTGCCAGCAGTGAATCTAGTGGCACAGATACGCAGTATTTT. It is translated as CASSESSGTDTQYF.

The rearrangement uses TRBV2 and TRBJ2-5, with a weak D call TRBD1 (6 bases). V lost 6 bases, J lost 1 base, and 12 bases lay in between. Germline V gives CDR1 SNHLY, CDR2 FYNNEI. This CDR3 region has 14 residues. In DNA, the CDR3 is TGTGCCAGCAGGGCCGGGACAAGCCAAGAGACCCAGTACTTC. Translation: CASRAGTSQETQYF.

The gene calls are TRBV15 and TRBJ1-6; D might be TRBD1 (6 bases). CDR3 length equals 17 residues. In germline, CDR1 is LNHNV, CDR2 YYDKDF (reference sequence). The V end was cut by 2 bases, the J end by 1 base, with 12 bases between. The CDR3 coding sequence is TGTGCCACCAGCAGACCTATTACAGGGTCCTATAATTCACCCCTCCACTTT. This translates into CATSRPITGSYNSPLHF.

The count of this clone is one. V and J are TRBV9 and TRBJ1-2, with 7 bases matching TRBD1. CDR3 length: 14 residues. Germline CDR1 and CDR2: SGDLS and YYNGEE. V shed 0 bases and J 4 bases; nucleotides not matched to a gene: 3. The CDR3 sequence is CASSVGQGTYGYTF. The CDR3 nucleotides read TGTGCCAGCAGCGTAGGACAGGGAACCTATGGCTACACCTTC. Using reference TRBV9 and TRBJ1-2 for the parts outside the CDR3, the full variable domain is DSGVTQTPKHLITATGQRVTLRCSPRSGDLSVYWYQQSLDQGLQFLIQYYNGEERAKGNILERFSAQQFPDLHSELNLSSLELGDSALYFCASSVGQGTYGYTFGSGTRLTVV.

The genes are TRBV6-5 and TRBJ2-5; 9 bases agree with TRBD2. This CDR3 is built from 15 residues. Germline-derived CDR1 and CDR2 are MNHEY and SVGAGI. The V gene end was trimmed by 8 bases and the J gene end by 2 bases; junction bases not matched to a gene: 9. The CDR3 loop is CASRQRGAYQETQYF. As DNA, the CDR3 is TGTGCCAGCCGCCAGCGGGGGGCCTATCAAGAGACCCAGTACTTC.

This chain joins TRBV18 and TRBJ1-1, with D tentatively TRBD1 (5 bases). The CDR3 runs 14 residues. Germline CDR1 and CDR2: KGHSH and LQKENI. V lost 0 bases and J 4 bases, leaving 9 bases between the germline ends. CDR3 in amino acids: CASSPPGVATEAFF. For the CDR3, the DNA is TGTGCCAGCTCACCACCAGGGGTGGCCACTGAAGCTTTCTTT.

Written as DNA, the CDR3 is TGTGCTCAGCGCGGCGGGGGGGGTGTGGAAGAGACCCAGTACTTC. Its translation: CAQRGGGGVEETQYF. The chain recombines TRBV2 with TRBJ2-5; 9 bases match TRBD2. The CDR3 is 15 amino acids. Per the germline V gene, CDR1 is SNHLY and CDR2 is FYNNEI. Full variable domain (remainder filled in from reference TRBV2 and TRBJ2-5): EPEVTQTPSHQVTQMGQEVILRCVPISNHLYFYWYRQILGQKVEFLVSFYNNEISEKSEIFDDQFSVERPDGSNFTLKIRSTKLEDSAMYFCAQRGGGGVEETQYFGPGTRLLVL.

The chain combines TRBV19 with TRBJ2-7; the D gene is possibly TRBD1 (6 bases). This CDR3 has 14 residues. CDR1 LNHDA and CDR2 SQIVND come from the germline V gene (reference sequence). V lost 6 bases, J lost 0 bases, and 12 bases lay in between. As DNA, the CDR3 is TGTGCCAGTAGAGACGACAGGTCCTCCTACGAGCAGTACTTC. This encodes CASRDDRSSYEQYF.

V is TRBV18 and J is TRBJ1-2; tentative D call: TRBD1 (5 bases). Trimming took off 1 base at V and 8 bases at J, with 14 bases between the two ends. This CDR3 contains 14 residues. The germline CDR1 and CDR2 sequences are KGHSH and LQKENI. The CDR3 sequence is CASSPRGELGGYTF. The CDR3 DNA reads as TGTGCCAGCTCACCACGGGGGGAGTTGGGCGGCTACACCTTC.

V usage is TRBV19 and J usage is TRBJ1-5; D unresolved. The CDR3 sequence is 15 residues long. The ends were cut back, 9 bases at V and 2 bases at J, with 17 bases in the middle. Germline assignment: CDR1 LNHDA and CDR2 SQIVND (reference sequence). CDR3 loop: CASRTVESGNQPQHF. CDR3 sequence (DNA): TGTGCCAGCCGGACTGTTGAAAGCGGCAATCAGCCCCAGCATTTT.

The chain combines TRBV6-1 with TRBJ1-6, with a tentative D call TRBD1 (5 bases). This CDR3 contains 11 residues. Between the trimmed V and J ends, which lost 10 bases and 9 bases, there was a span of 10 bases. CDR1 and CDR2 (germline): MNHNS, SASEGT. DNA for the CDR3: TGTGCCACGGGGGTGGTTTCACCCCTCCACTTT. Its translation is CATGVVSPLHF.

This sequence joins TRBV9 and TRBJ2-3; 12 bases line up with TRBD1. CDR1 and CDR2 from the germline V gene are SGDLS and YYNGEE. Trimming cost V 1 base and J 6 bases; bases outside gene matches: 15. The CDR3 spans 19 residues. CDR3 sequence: CASSVMGGGGTGGSDTQYF. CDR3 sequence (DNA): TGTGCCAGCAGCGTAATGGGAGGTGGTGGGACAGGGGGCTCGGATACGCAGTATTTT.

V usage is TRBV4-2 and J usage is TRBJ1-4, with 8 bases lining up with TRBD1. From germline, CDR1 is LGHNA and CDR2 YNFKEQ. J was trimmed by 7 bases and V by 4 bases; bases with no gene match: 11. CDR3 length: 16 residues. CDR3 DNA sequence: TGTGCCAGCAGCCTAAAGCGCAGGGGGCTGGCTGAAAAACTGTTTTTT. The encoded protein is CASSLKRRGLAEKLFF.

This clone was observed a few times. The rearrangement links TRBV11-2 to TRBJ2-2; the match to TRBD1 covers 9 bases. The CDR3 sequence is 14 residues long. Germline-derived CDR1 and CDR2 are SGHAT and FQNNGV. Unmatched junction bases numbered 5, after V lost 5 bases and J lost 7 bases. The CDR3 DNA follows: TGTGCCAGCAGCAAACAGGGGGCTAACGGGGAGCTGTTTTTT. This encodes CASSKQGANGELFF.

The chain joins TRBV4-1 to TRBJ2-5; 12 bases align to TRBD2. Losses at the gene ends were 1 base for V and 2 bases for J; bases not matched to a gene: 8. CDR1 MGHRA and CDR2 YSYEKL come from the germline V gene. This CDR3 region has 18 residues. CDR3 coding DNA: TGCGCCAGCAGCCAAGGGGACCGACTAGCGGGGGTTCAAGAGACCCAGTACTTC. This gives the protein CASSQGDRLAGVQETQYF.

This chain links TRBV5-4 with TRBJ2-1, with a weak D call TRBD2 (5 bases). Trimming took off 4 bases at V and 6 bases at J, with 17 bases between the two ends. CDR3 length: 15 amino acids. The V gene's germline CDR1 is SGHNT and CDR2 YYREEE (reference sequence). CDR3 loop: CASSPGGLGPNEQFF. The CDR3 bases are TGTGCCAGCAGCCCAGGAGGTCTCGGACCCAATGAGCAGTTCTTC.

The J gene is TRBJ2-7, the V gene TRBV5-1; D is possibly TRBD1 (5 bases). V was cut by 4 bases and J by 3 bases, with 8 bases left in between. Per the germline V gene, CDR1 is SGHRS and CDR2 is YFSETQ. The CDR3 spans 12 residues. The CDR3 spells CASSRTNYEQYF. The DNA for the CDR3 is TGCGCCAGCAGCCGGACAAACTACGAGCAGTACTTC.

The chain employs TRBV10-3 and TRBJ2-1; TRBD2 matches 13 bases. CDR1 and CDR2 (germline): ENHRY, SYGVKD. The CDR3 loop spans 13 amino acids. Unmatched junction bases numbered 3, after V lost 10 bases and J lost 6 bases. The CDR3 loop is CASGLAGVNEQFF. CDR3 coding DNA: TGTGCCAGCGGACTAGCGGGGGTCAATGAGCAGTTCTTC.

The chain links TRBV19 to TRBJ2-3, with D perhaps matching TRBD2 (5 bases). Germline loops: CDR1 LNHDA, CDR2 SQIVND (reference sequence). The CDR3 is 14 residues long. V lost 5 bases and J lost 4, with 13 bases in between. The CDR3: CASSGLAVPDTQYF. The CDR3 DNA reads TGTGCCAGTAGTGGACTTGCAGTCCCAGATACGCAGTATTTT.

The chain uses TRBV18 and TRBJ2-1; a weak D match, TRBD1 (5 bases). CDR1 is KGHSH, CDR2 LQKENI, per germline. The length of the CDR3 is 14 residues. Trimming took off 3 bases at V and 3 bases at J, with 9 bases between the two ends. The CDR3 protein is CASSPNRNYNEQFF. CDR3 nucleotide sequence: TGTGCCAGCTCACCTAACAGGAACTACAATGAGCAGTTCTTC.

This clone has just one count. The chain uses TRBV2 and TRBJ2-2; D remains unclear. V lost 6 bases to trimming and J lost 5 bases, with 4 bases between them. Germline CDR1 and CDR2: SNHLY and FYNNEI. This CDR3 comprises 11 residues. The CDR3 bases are TGTGCCAGCAGCCAAACCGGGGAGCTGTTTTTT. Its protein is CASSQTGELFF.

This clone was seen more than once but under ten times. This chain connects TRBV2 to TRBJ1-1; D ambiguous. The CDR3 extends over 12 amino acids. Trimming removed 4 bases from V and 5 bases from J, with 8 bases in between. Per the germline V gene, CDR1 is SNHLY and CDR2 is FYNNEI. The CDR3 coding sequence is TGTGCCAGCAGTGGTTCCGGGACTGAAGCTTTCTTT. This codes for CASSGSGTEAFF.

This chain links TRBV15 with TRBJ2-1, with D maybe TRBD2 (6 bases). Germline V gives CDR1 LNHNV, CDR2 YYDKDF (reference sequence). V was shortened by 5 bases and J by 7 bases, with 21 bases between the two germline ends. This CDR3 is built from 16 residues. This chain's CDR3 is CATSLRAGTPLNEQFF. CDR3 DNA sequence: TGTGCCACCAGCCTCCGAGCCGGGACTCCTCTAAATGAGCAGTTCTTC.

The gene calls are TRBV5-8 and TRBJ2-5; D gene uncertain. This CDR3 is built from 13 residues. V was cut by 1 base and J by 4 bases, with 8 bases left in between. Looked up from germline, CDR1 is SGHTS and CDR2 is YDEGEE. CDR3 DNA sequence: TGTGCCAGCAGCTTGCGGGTCCCAGAGACCCAGTACTTC. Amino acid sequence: CASSLRVPETQYF.

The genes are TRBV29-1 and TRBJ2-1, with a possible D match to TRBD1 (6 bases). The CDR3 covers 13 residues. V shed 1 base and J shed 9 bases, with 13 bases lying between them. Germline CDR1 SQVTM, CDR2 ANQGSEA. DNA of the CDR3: TGCAGCGTTGAAGCGCAGGGGCACCGTGAGCAGTTCTTC. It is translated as CSVEAQGHREQFF.

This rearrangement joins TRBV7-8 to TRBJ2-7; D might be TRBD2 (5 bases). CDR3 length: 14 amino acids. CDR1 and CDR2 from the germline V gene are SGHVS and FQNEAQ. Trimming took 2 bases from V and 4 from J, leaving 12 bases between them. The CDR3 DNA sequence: TGTGCCAGCAGCTTATTAGCGCAACCTTACGAGCAGTACTTC. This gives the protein CASSLLAQPYEQYF.

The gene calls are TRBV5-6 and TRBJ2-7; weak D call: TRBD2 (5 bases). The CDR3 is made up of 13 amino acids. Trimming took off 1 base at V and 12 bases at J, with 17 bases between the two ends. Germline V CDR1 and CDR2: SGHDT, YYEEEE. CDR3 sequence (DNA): TGTGCCAGCAGCTTGTCCCTTACGGGAAGTCCGTACTTC. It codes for CASSLSLTGSPYF.